This T cell receptor beta chain derives from a study of beta chain features in type 1 diabetes. V shed 2 bases, J shed 1 base, and the junction held 3 bases outside the gene matches. The CDR3 spans 15 residues. Germline CDR1 MNHEY, CDR2 SVGAGI. Reverse transcribing all isolated RNA meant expressed TCRB transcripts were sequenced. Sequencing was performed with immunoSEQ multiplex PCR; in TCRdb, only in-frame clones are kept and a portion is missing. This table has 120,000 to 150,000 clones, under 60% appearing once. Regarding the study as a whole: PCR may have favored shorter templates equally in patients and controls.

A remark on this clone: Its antigen is still unknown.

The TCR sequence derives from a man younger than 35 in good health. Material for sequencing was Tregs from blood. The chain employs TRBV6-5 and TRBJ2-5, with TRBD1 matching over 8 bases. CDR3 residues: CASSYRDRFQETQYF. The CDR3 DNA sequence: TGTGCCAGCAGTTACCGGGACAGGTTCCAAGAGACCCAGTACTTC.